This T cell receptor (beta chain) derives from a study of blood T cell repertoires in COVID-19. Original handling: From reference gene primer amplification, estimates of nucleated cell counts were derived. This table comes from immunoSEQ multiplex PCR, and its TCRdb copy is limited to in-frame clones, with some not included. Clone size and V and J calls were adopted from that table, with D and trimming inferred from the DNA. Of 260,000 or so clones in the sample, around 81% were seen once. In its sample, this clone was seen once. J lost 4 bases, V lost 4 bases, and 6 bases had no gene match. Per the germline V gene, CDR1 is MGHRA and CDR2 is YSYEKL. The CDR3 has 14 residues.

This rearrangement joins TRBV4-1 to TRBJ1-2; 7 bases agree with TRBD1. The clonotype originates from a woman older than 75 with COVID-19, enrolled during active disease. The specimen sequenced was peripheral blood. CDR3: CASSPGQQFYGYTF. CDR3 sequence (DNA): TGCGCCAGCAGCCCGGGACAGCAATTCTATGGCTACACCTTC.